One TCR beta chain is described in this entry. Its cognate antigen has yet to be identified. Base qualities are missing; no much larger clone stands one base away. Systemically healthy Caucasian individuals from Russia, some 38 in total and aged roughly 6 to 100 years, were included as donors. About 10 milliliters of peripheral blood were collected from each donor into EDTA-treated Vacutainer tubes. Ficoll-Paque density-gradient centrifugation was used to isolate PBMCs, with at least 6.5 million per sample. Total RNA was extracted from PBMCs with Trizol reagent, with at least 5 micrograms obtained per sample. The percentages of naive CD45RAhigh/CD27high T cells were determined by flow cytometry on a PBMC aliquot from every donor. Libraries were constructed by 5' RACE. This sample was sequenced with an Illumina HiSeq 2500. A second 7 to 11 cycle PCR used a sample-barcoded 5' primer and a J-beta primer mix. A unique molecular identifier was introduced onto each TCR beta cDNA molecule by a template-switch 5' adaptor carrying 12 random nucleotides. Each sample yielded at least 2.5 million CDR3-containing paired-end reads. First-strand cDNA was synthesized from all RNA with the Mint cDNA synthesis kit, primed by a TRBC-specific oligonucleotide. After uracil-DNA glycosylase treatment, a first 18-cycle PCR used universal primers M1SS and BC2_uni_R on all cDNA. The authors processed their data as follows. Normalization of each sample was performed by random selection of 1 million high-quality reads, each carrying a distinct molecular identifier. Instead of being binned into consensus sequences, reads that shared molecular identifiers were thrown out. CDR3 identification, clonotype clustering and error correction used MiTCR with a Q25 quality threshold and the strictest error-elimination algorithm. A nonparametric unseen species model using Euler transformation provided a lower-bound estimate of total TCR beta diversity. In TCRdb, the public reads were trimmed at Q25 with fastp and aligned with MiXCR, with productive beta chains retained. Each CDR3 protein gets just one entry, which takes the most common genes and DNA from the rows behind it. These V and J calls derive from TCRdb rather than the authors' analysis. The sample includes fewer than 950,000 distinct CDR3 sequences, with around 36% observed a single time. Under 15% of the sample rests with the top ten.

This sample is part of a study of blood T cells in healthy people across ages (dated by TCRdb to about 2015). At the level of the whole study: In model experiments, roughly one uniquely barcoded TCR beta cDNA molecule per two T cells was captured by template switching. To avoid experimental bias, donors of different ages were spread randomly across the sequencing lanes. The study measured age-related changes in TCR beta repertoire diversity using deep sequencing normalized with unique cDNA molecular identifiers. The donors were divided into four age groups: young (average roughly 17 years), middle-aged (approximately 41), aged (roughly 66) and long-lived (about 79). Two additional independent replicas of 1 million unique cDNA reads from the same blood draw were analyzed for two donors (one aged 18 to 29 and one aged 80 or older).

What the research found in general, with its limitations: Because donor CMV infection status was unknown, age-related changes in expanded clonotypes were potentially confounded. Total diversity estimates from one million sequenced T cells were considered lower bounds and underestimates. As age increased, observed TCR beta diversity per million T cells dropped in a roughly linear way, and a significant reduction was already evident by age roughly 40. Conclusive comparison of naive and antigen-experienced compartments was prevented by the profiling of bulk unsorted PBMCs. A strong correlation was found between observed TCR beta diversity and the percentage of naive T cells measured by flow cytometry. Compared with the aged group, the long-lived group had more naive CD4+ T cells, fewer expanded clones and increased TCR diversity, a pattern suggesting age selection.

This sequence was found in a young man in good health. The sequenced material came from blood.

The CDR3 sequence is CASSPQGEETQYF. The DNA sequence is TGTGCCAGCAGCCCGCAGGGGGAAGAGACCCAGTACTTC. The chain is encoded by TRBV7-3 joined to TRBJ2-5; TRBD1 matches 7 bases in the middle. V trim: 5 bases; J trim: 3 bases; unmatched bases: 3. CDR1 and CDR2, per the germline V gene, are SGHTA and FQGTGA. The CDR3 numbers 13 residues from cysteine through phenylalanine. Solely the CDR3 DNA is kept, with 39 bases framed from the first base.